One and the same sample provided the 12 T cell receptor beta chains below, sequenced in a study of blood T cell repertoires in COVID-19. Sequencing was performed with immunoSEQ multiplex PCR; in TCRdb, only in-frame clones are kept and a portion is missing. The sample lists some 170,000 clones; over 70% were seen once. The source material was peripheral blood. These receptors originate from a woman between 40 and 55 years old with COVID-19, enrolled during active disease.

The chain uses TRBV2 and TRBJ1-2; no firm D call. Germline assignment: CDR1 SNHLY and CDR2 FYNNEI. V lost 4 bases and J 7 bases, leaving 16 bases between the germline ends. CDR3 length equals 14 residues. The CDR3 nucleotides read TGTGCCAGCAGTGCGCCCCGAGGGCCGGGTGGCTACACCTTC. Its translation: CASSAPRGPGGYTF.

The chain has TRBV28 and TRBJ1-2; TRBD1 might be the D (6 bases). This CDR3 contains 11 residues. Per germline, CDR1 MDHEN and CDR2 SYDVKM. V lost 9 bases, J lost 2 bases, and 7 bases lay in between. The CDR3 sequence: CASTGNYGYTF. The CDR3 DNA reads as TGTGCCAGTACAGGGAACTATGGCTACACCTTC.

The chain couples TRBV9 to TRBJ2-1; 8 nucleotides match TRBD2. The CDR3 extends over 15 amino acids. Germline CDR1 SGDLS, CDR2 YYNGEE. The junction had 2 bases not matched to a gene; V was cut back by 0 bases and J by 3 bases. CDR3 coding DNA: TGTGCCAGCAGCGTAGACCTAGCGGGCTACAATGAGCAGTTCTTC. Its protein is CASSVDLAGYNEQFF.

The chain couples TRBV23-1 to TRBJ2-3; TRBD1 matches 7 bases. TRBV23-1 falls under the ORF class, with uncertain function. The CDR3 covers 18 residues. After removal of 4 bases from V and 2 bases from J, the junction contained 15 bases not matched to a gene. The CDR3 protein is CASSRLFPGQKYTDTQYF. In DNA form, the CDR3 reads TGCGCCAGCAGTCGCCTTTTCCCGGGACAGAAATACACAGATACGCAGTATTTT.

This CDR3 is CASSLAGLAGGYNEQYF. The CDR3 DNA follows: TGCGCCAGCAGCTTGGCGGGTCTAGCGGGAGGGTACAACGAGCAGTACTTC. The chain has TRBV5-1 and TRBJ2-7; 12 bases match TRBD2. CDR1 and CDR2 from the germline V gene are SGHRS and YFSETQ. This CDR3 is 17 amino acids long. With V trimmed by 0 bases and J by 5 bases, 9 bases remained unmatched.

This chain connects TRBV6-2 or TRBV6-3 to TRBJ2-7; possibly TRBD1 for D (6 bases). The CDR3 contains 13 residues. Germline assignment: CDR1 MNHEY and CDR2 SVGEGT. V lost 5 bases, J lost 7 bases, and 15 bases lay in between. CDR3 sequence (DNA): TGTGCCAGCAGTAAGACAGGTTTGAGAGAGCAGTACTTC. Its protein is CASSKTGLREQYF.

This clone has a handful of counts. This chain connects TRBV4-1 to TRBJ2-1, with TRBD2 identical over 9 bases. The CDR3 is 16 residues long. Losses at the gene ends were 8 bases for V and 5 bases for J; bases not matched to a gene: 13. The germline V gene has CDR1 MGHRA and CDR2 YSYEKL. The CDR3 DNA reads TGCGCCAGCCGCGCCATTGGGCGGGGGGGGGACAATGAGCAGTTCTTC. It is translated as CASRAIGRGGDNEQFF.

V is TRBV4-2 and J is TRBJ2-5, with TRBD2 as a possible D gene (6 bases). V lost 5 bases and J 4 bases, leaving 20 bases between the germline ends. Germline V CDR1 and CDR2: LGHNA, YNFKEQ. The length of the CDR3 is 16 residues. This CDR3 reads CASSIPGKGGGETQYF. CDR3 nucleotides: TGTGCCAGCAGCATACCAGGAAAGGGAGGCGGAGAGACCCAGTACTTC.

The chain carries TRBV4-2 and TRBJ2-7, with D tentatively TRBD2 (6 bases). V dropped 2 bases and J dropped 2 bases, with 13 bases sitting between them. The CDR3 has 15 residues. Germline CDR1 is LGHNA and CDR2 is YNFKEQ. CDR3 residues: CASSQLSGGAYEQYF. CDR3 sequence (DNA): TGTGCCAGCAGCCAACTCTCCGGGGGAGCCTACGAGCAGTACTTC.

The chain combines TRBV3-1 (or the pseudogene TRBV3-2) with TRBJ2-1, with 7 bases matching TRBD2. Per germline, CDR1 LGHDT and CDR2 YNNKEL (reference sequence). J was trimmed by 5 bases and V by 5 bases; bases with no gene match: 9. The CDR3 contains 15 residues. The CDR3 sequence: CASSTPLSGDNEQFF. In nucleotides, the CDR3 is TGTGCCAGCAGCACCCCCCTCAGCGGGGACAATGAGCAGTTCTTC.

The gene calls are TRBV6-5 and TRBJ1-2; the match to TRBD1 covers 8 bases. CDR3 length equals 15 residues. Per germline, CDR1 MNHEY and CDR2 SVGAGI. With V trimmed by 0 bases and J by 8 bases, 8 bases remained unmatched. The CDR3 DNA sequence: TGTGCCAGCAGTTACTCGACAGGGGCCTTTTGGGGCTACACCTTC. It translates to CASSYSTGAFWGYTF.

The chain combines TRBV28 with TRBJ2-2; 8 bases agree with TRBD1. V lost 3 bases to trimming and J lost 6 bases; unmatched junction nucleotides: 6. The germline V gene encodes CDR1 MDHEN and CDR2 SYDVKM. There are 15 residues in the CDR3. CDR3 residues: CASSLLQGAAGELFF. The CDR3 DNA reads as TGTGCCAGCAGTTTGCTCCAGGGGGCGGCCGGGGAGCTGTTTTTT.